The rows below give T cell receptor beta chains drawn from one sample of a study of human T cells and chemical hapten exposure. TCRdb fed the RACE reads into MiXCR, producing one record per CDR3 protein. The sample holds 110,000 to 150,000 distinct CDR3 sequences, roughly 10% seen once. This specimen consisted of whole blood, obtained in connection with sensitization to the hapten diphenylcyclopropenone (DPC). The source is a woman in her fifties or sixties with alopecia areata. Some clones in this sample may be carry-over from other donors' samples. Each CDR3 is given with its conserved first and last residue. A D gene is named only where the DNA matches it firmly. A clone size is listed for some rows: how often the clone was seen (once, few, many), or a class if it is expanded.

.	few	TRBV11-2	TRBJ2-2	CASSPSRDGELFF	TGTGCCAGCAGCCCCAGCAGAGACGGGGAGCTGTTTTTT
TRBD2	.	TRBV7-6	TRBJ2-3	CASSLASGSPSDTQYF	TGTGCCAGCAGCTTGGCTAGCGGGAGTCCCTCAGATACGCAGTATTTT
TRBD1	few	TRBV11-2	TRBJ2-7	CASSQDRGQQYF	TGTGCCAGCAGCCAAGACAGGGGACAGCAGTACTTC
.	many	TRBV7-6	TRBJ1-4	CASSLQDEKLFF	TGTGCCAGCAGCTTACAGGATGAAAAACTGTTTTTT
TRBD2	many	TRBV7-3	TRBJ2-1	CASSLTVSSGSYNEQFF	TGTGCCAGCAGCTTAACGGTGTCTAGCGGGTCTTACAATGAGCAGTTCTTC
TRBD2	few	TRBV3-1	TRBJ2-3	CASSQDPGGRSTDTQYF	TGTGCCAGCAGCCAAGACCCCGGCGGGAGAAGCACAGATACGCAGTATTTT
.	.	TRBV4-2	TRBJ2-2	CASSQEPRTGELFF	TGTGCCAGCAGCCAAGAACCCAGGACCGGGGAGCTGTTTTTT
.	.	TRBV11-3	TRBJ2-5	CASSLPGRGSETQYF	TGTGCCAGCAGCTTGCCCGGAAGGGGCTCGGAGACCCAGTACTTC
.	many	TRBV20-1	TRBJ2-7	CSARAGLYYEQYF	TGCAGTGCTAGGGCAGGCTTATACTACGAGCAGTACTTC
.	.	TRBV10-2	TRBJ2-4	CASRDGSTKNIQYF	TGCGCCAGCAGGGACGGGAGTACCAAAAACATTCAGTACTTC
TRBD1	few	TRBV29-1	TRBJ2-3	CSGGQGSTDTQYF	TGCAGCGGGGGACAGGGGAGCACAGATACGCAGTATTTT
.	few	TRBV7-2	TRBJ2-3	CASSLSRSDTQYF	TGTGCCAGCAGCTTAAGCAGGTCAGATACGCAGTATTTT
.	.	TRBV6-2/TRBV6-3	TRBJ2-5	CASKAGTLYQETQYF	TGTGCCAGCAAGGCCGGGACTTTGTACCAAGAGACCCAGTACTTC
.	.	TRBV29-1	TRBJ2-7	CSVESAFPGEQYF	TGCAGCGTTGAAAGTGCTTTTCCGGGGGAGCAGTACTTC
.	.	TRBV11-2	TRBJ2-1	CASSLAPNEQFF	TGTGCCAGCAGCTTAGCTCCCAATGAGCAGTTCTTC